One T cell receptor beta chain is described in this entry. Its antigen is unknown. This entry comes from a study of PD-1 blockade in classical Hodgkin lymphoma. The CDR3 has 17 amino acids. CDR1 is LNHDA and CDR2 is SQIVND in the germline V gene (reference sequence). Losses at the gene ends were 1 base for V and 7 bases for J; bases not matched to a gene: 9. As for time point: cycle 4 day 1 (C4D1), after 5 to 7 weeks of nivolumab. All patients experienced relapse after autologous stem cell transplantation, and brentuximab vedotin exposure was variable. Here immunoSEQ multiplex PCR was the method, and the copy in TCRdb shows in-frame clones only, minus some. The sample has roughly 20,000 clones; around three quarters are singletons. General observations from the study: Partial responders and progressors had significantly lower baseline TCR diversity. Anyone who began nivolumab under 1 year after ASCT was excluded. TCR diversity rose significantly by C4D1 in CD4+ but not CD8+ cells.

The source is a human donor with classical Hodgkin lymphoma. The sequencing here drew on peripheral blood mononuclear cells (PBMCs), taken before the fourth cycle of nivolumab. This rearrangement joins TRBV19 to TRBJ2-1, with 11 bases lining up with TRBD2. CDR3 residues: CASSIGLAGGSGNEQFF. CDR3 in DNA: TGTGCCAGTAGTATAGGGCTAGCGGGAGGATCAGGTAATGAGCAGTTCTTC.